This entry describes one T cell receptor (beta chain). No antigen is known for it. The sample is drawn from a study of a mutant IDH1 vaccine in newly diagnosed glioma. For the study at large: During weeks 1, 3, 5, 7, 11, 15, 19 and 23, patients received eight vaccinations. Study conclusions and caveats: Top peripheral T cell clonotype shifts appeared unrelated to pseudoprogression.

The ends lost 7 bases at V and 4 bases at J; junction bases unmatched: 6. Germline assignment: CDR1 MNHNS and CDR2 SASEGT. This CDR3 contains 13 residues. Some clones are missing from TCRdb's copy, which holds only in-frame ones; the method was immunoSEQ multiplex PCR. The sample records some 80,000 clones, approximately 85% being singletons. Time point specified: week 23, last vaccination. Vaccination used 300 ug of mutant IDH1 20-mer peptide per dose, with topical imiquimod. V is TRBV6-1 and J is TRBJ1-2, with TRBD1 matching over 7 bases. Material: PBMCs, obtained from a glioma patient whose treatment included an IDH1 peptide vaccine. This TCR derives from a woman in her fifties or sixties with glioma. CDR3 in DNA: TGTGCCAGCATTTCGACAGGGACCTATGGCTACACCTTC. It yields the protein CASISTGTYGYTF.